The clone carrying this TCR beta chain was recorded a few times. Antigen unknown. Libraries were made from TCR beta cDNA, and they carried unique molecular identifiers. TCRdb re-analysed the PCR reads in MiXCR, keeping a single row per CDR3 protein. The data contain about 540,000 distinct CDR3 sequences, around 34% of them singletons. The entry originates in a study of post-analysis software for immune sequencing data. General observations from the study: Multiple sclerosis was associated with a significant reduction in normalized Chao1 diversity relative to controls.

The sequencing sample was made of blood. The TCR originated in a girl younger than 18 with multiple sclerosis.

The CDR3 here is CSARDGVANEKLFF. The CDR3 DNA follows: TGCAGTGCTAGAGATGGTGTTGCTAATGAAAAACTGTTTTTT. This chain joins TRBV20-1 and TRBJ1-4; D gene unclear. Germline V gives CDR1 DFQATT, CDR2 SNEGSKA (reference sequence). This CDR3 is 14 amino acids long. V lost 0 bases to trimming and J lost 3 bases, with 8 bases between them.